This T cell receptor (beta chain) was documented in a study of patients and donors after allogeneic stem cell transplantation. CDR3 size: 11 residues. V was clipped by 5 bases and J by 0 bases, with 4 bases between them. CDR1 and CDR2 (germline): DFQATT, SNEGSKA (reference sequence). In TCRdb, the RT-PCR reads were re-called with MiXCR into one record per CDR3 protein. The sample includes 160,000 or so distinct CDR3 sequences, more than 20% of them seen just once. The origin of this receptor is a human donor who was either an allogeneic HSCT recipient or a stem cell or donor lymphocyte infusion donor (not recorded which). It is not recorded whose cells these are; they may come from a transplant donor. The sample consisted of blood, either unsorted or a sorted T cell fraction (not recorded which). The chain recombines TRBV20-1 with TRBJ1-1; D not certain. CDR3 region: CSAVLNTEAFF. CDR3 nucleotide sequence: TGCAGTGCTGTATTGAACACTGAAGCTTTCTTT.